This TCR beta chain is from a study of blood T cell repertoires in COVID-19. Overall study context: Both acute and convalescent COVID-19 samples were obtained from the United States, Italy and Spain. PBMCs, B-cell-depleted T cells, or T cells provided the cDNA or gDNA that made up the material.

CDR1 and CDR2 from the germline V gene are SGHRS and YFSETQ. This CDR3 spans 15 amino acids. V dropped 4 bases and J dropped 10 bases, with 18 bases sitting between them. The data were produced by immunoSEQ multiplex PCR, yet TCRdb's version contains in-frame clones alone and is incomplete. The data contain some 250,000 clones, around 86% of them singletons. The TCR originated in a woman aged 70 to 79 with active or convalescent COVID-19. This rearrangement joins TRBV5-1 to TRBJ1-6; possibly TRBD1 for D (6 bases). The specimen was peripheral blood. The chain's CDR3 is CASSTAGQGPSPLHF. CDR3 sequence (DNA): TGCGCCAGCAGCACCGCCGGGCAGGGGCCGTCACCCCTCCACTTT.